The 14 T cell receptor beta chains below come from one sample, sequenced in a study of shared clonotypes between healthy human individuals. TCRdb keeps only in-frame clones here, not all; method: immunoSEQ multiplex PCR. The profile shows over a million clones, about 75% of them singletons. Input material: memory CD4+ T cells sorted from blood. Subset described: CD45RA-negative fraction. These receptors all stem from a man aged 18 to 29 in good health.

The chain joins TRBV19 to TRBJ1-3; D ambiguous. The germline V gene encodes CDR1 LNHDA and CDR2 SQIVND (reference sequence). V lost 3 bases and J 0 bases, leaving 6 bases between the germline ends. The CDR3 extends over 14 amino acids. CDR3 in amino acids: CASSIPGSGNTIYF. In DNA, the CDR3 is TGTGCCAGTAGTATCCCGGGCTCTGGAAACACCATATATTTT.

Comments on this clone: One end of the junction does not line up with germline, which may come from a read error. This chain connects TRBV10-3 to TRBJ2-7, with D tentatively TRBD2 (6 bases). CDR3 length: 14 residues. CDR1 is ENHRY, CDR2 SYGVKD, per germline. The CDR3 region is CATSGRGGNYEQYF. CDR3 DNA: TGTGCCACCAGTGGCCGGGGCGGGAACTACGAGCAGTACTTC.

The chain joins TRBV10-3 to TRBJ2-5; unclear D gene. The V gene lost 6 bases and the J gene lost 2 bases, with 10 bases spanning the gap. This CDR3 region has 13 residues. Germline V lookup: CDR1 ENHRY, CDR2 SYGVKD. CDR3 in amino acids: CAISSGSQETQYF. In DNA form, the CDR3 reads TGTGCCATCAGCTCCGGGTCTCAAGAGACCCAGTACTTC.

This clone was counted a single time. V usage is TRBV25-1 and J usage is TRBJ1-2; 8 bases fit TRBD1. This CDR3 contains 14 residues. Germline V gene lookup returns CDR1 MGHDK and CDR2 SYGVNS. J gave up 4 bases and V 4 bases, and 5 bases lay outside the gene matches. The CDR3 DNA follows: TGTGCCAGCAGTGGGACAGGGTCGCTCTATGGCTACACCTTC. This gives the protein CASSGTGSLYGYTF.

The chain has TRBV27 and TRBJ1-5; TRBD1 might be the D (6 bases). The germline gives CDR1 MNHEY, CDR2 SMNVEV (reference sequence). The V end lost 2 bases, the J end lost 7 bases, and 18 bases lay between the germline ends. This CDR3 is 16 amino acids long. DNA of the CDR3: TGTGCCAGCAGTTTAAGGGGCAGGGGATACGGACAGCCCCAGCATTTT. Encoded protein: CASSLRGRGYGQPQHF.

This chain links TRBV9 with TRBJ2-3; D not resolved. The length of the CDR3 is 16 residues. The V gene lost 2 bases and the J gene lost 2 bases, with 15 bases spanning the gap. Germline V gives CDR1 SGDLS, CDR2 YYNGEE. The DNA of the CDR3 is TGTGCCAGCAGCGTCCAGACCCTGGGGAACACAGATACGCAGTATTTT. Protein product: CASSVQTLGNTDTQYF. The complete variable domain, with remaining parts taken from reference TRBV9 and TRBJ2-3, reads DSGVTQTPKHLITATGQRVTLRCSPRSGDLSVYWYQQSLDQGLQFLIQYYNGEERAKGNILERFSAQQFPDLHSELNLSSLELGDSALYFCASSVQTLGNTDTQYFGPGTRLTVL.

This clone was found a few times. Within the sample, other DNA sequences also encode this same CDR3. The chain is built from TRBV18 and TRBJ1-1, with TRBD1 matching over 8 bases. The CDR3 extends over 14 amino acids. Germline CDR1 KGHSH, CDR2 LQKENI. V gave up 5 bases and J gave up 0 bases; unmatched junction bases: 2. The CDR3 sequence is CASSSGGMNTEAFF. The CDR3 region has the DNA TGTGCCAGCTCATCAGGGGGCATGAACACTGAAGCTTTCTTT.

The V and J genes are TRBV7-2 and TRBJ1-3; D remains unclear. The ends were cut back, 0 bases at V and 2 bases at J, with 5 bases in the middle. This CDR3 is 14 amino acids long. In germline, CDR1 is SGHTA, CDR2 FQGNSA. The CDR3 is CASSLAGAGNTIYF. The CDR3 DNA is TGTGCCAGCAGCTTAGCCGGAGCTGGAAACACCATATATTTT. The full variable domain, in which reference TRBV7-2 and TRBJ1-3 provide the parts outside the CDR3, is GAGVSQSPSNKVTEKGKDVELRCDPISGHTALYWYRQSLGQGLEFLIYFQGNSAPDKSGLPSDRFSAERTGGSVSTLTIQRTQQEDSAVYLCASSLAGAGNTIYFGEGSWLTVV.

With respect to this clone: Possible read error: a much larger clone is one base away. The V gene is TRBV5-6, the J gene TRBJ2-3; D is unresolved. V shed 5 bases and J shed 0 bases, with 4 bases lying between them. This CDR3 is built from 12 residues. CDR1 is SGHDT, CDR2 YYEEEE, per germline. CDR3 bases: TGTGCCAGCAGGACTAGCACAGATACGCAGTATTTT. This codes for CASRTSTDTQYF.

The CDR3 protein is CASSVAGTSWNEQFF. In DNA form, the CDR3 reads TGTGCCAGCAGCGTAGCCGGGACTAGCTGGAATGAGCAGTTCTTC. The V and J genes are TRBV9 and TRBJ2-1; 9 bases match TRBD2. Germline V lookup: CDR1 SGDLS, CDR2 YYNGEE. The junction had 5 bases not matched to a gene; V was cut back by 0 bases and J by 7 bases. This CDR3 comprises 15 residues.

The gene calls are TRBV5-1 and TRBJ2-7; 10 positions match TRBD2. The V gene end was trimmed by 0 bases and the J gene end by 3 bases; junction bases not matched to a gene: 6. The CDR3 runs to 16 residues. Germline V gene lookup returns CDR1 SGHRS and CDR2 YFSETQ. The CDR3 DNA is TGCGCCAGCAGCTTGGGGTTAGCGGGAGGTTTCTACGAGCAGTACTTC. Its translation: CASSLGLAGGFYEQYF.

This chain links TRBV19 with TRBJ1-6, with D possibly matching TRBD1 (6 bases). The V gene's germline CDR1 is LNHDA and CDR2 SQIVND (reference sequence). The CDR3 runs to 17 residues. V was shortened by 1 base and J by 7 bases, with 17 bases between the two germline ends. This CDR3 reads CASSIAPYRALNSPLHF. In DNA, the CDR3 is TGTGCCAGTAGTATAGCCCCCTACAGGGCGCTCAATTCACCCCTCCACTTT.

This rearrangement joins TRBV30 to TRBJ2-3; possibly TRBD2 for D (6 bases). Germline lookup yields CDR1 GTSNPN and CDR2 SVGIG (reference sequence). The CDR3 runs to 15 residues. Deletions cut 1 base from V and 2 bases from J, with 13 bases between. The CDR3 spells CAWSGLATNTDTQYF. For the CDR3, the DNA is TGTGCCTGGAGTGGCCTAGCGACAAACACAGATACGCAGTATTTT.

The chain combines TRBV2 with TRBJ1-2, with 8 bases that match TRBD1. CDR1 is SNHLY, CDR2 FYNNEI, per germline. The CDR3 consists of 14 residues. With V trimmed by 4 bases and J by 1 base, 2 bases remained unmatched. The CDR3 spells CASSVGQGNYGYTF. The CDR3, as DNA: TGTGCCAGCAGTGTTGGACAGGGTAACTATGGCTACACCTTC.